The 23 T cell receptor beta chains presented below share a single source sample, sequenced in a study of T-cell reconstitution after alpha-beta-depleted transplantation in children. During its preparation, the TCRbeta library received unique molecular identifiers. TCRdb re-derived calls from the PCR reads in MiXCR, one entry per CDR3 protein. The table shows 90,000 to 95,000 distinct CDR3 sequences, with 12% occurring only once. The source was PBMCs from the stem cell graft donor, collected from the stem cell graft. The origin of the receptors is a human donor who donated a stem cell graft to a child with inherited bone marrow failure.

This clonotype has more than one count but fewer than ten. The CDR3 coding sequence is TGTGCCAGCAGCTTCACTTGGAACACTGAAGCTTTCTTT. It codes for CASSFTWNTEAFF. The V and J genes are TRBV7-9 and TRBJ1-1, with D unresolved. V was clipped by 3 bases and J by 1 base, with 6 bases between them. This CDR3 contains 13 residues. Per the germline V gene, CDR1 is SEHNR and CDR2 is FQNEAQ (reference sequence).

There are many counts of this clonotype. This rearrangement joins TRBV4-1 to TRBJ1-3; D gene ambiguous. Germline V lookup: CDR1 MGHRA, CDR2 YSYEKL. Trimming left V 2 bases short and J 4 bases short, with 9 bases between. This CDR3 comprises 14 residues. The CDR3 spells CASSQSDSGNTIYF. Here the CDR3 DNA reads TGCGCCAGCAGCCAATCGGATTCCGGAAACACCATATATTTT.

The rearrangement links TRBV7-8 to TRBJ2-7, with D perhaps TRBD1 (6 bases). Germline CDR1 and CDR2: SGHVS and FQNEAQ. CDR3 length: 15 amino acids. The V end was cut by 1 base, the J end by 3 bases, with 13 bases between. The CDR3 coding sequence is TGTGCCAGCAGCTTAGTACAGGGAATCAGCTACGAGCAGTACTTC. This gives the protein CASSLVQGISYEQYF.

This clonotype was counted at least ten times. The chain carries TRBV7-2 and TRBJ2-4; D is uncertain. There are 14 residues in the CDR3. Trimming stripped 2 bases from V and 1 base from J, with 6 bases between. The V gene's germline CDR1 is SGHTA and CDR2 FQGNSA. In DNA, the CDR3 is TGTGCCAGCAGCTTAAGGTTGGCCAAAAACATTCAGTACTTC. Translated, it gives CASSLRLAKNIQYF.

This clonotype was recorded at least ten times. This chain links TRBV5-1 with TRBJ2-1; D unclear. Germline CDR1 and CDR2: SGHRS and YFSETQ. Trimming cost V 0 bases and J 9 bases, with 13 bases left between them. The CDR3 is made up of 14 amino acids. DNA of the CDR3: TGCGCCAGCAGCTTGGAGGCAGGCTACCCTGAGCAGTTCTTC. Its translation is CASSLEAGYPEQFF.

This clonotype was counted at least ten times. The V and J genes are TRBV7-2 and TRBJ2-1; D remains ambiguous. The germline CDR1 and CDR2 sequences are SGHTA and FQGNSA. V was trimmed by 4 bases and J by 4 bases, leaving 2 bases between them. CDR3 length equals 11 residues. The CDR3 region is CASSWYNEQFF. The DNA for the CDR3 is TGTGCCAGCAGCTGGTACAATGAGCAGTTCTTC.

This clonotype was counted ten times or more. The J gene is TRBJ2-6, the V gene TRBV5-1, with 8 bases identical to TRBD1. The CDR3 runs 17 residues. The ends lost 2 bases at V and 1 base at J; junction bases unmatched: 5. The germline CDR1 and CDR2 sequences are SGHRS and YFSETQ. The CDR3 DNA reads as TGCGCCAGCAGCTTCGGACAGGGTAATTCTGGGGCCAACGTCCTGACTTTC. Protein product: CASSFGQGNSGANVLTF.

This clonotype was counted at least ten times. J is TRBJ2-1 and V is TRBV11-1; 7 positions match TRBD2. There are 16 residues in the CDR3. After removal of 5 bases from V and 2 bases from J, the junction contained 9 bases not matched to a gene. CDR1 is SGHAT and CDR2 is FQDESV in the germline V gene (reference sequence). The CDR3: CASSIRAGSTYNEQFF. DNA of the CDR3: TGTGCCAGCAGCATCCGAGCGGGAAGTACCTACAATGAGCAGTTCTTC.

This clonotype came up many times. The chain carries TRBV6-5 and TRBJ2-5; TRBD2 aligns across 7 bases. The CDR3 runs to 18 residues. Germline V gene sequence: CDR1 MNHEY, CDR2 SVGAGI. With 6 bases clipped from V and 5 bases from J, the junction kept 21 bases outside the gene matches. The CDR3, as DNA: TGTGCCAGCAGCCCAGGTTGGGAGGGCCAGATGGATGTGGAGACCCAGTACTTC. This sequence encodes CASSPGWEGQMDVETQYF.

In its sample, this clonotype was seen many times. The genes are TRBV12-3 or TRBV12-4 and TRBJ1-2; D uncertain. Trimming shortened V by 5 bases and J by 2 bases, and 9 bases separated the two germline ends. The CDR3 runs to 13 residues. Here the CDR3 reads CASSIRRNYGYTF. The CDR3 bases are TGTGCCAGCAGTATACGACGGAACTATGGCTACACCTTC.

Many counts were recorded for this clonotype. The chain is built from TRBV5-5 and TRBJ1-3, with D tentatively TRBD1 (5 bases). Germline-derived CDR1 and CDR2 are SGHKS and YYEKEE (reference sequence). The CDR3 is 16 amino acids. V lost 0 bases and J lost 0, with 10 bases in between. The CDR3: CASSLEAGLSGNTIYF. CDR3 sequence (DNA): TGTGCCAGCAGCTTGGAGGCAGGGCTCTCTGGAAACACCATATATTTT.

The V gene is TRBV5-5, the J gene TRBJ2-7; TRBD2 matches 8 bases. After removal of 3 bases from V and 7 bases from J, the junction contained 15 bases not matched to a gene. The CDR3 consists of 16 residues. Germline V lookup: CDR1 SGHKS, CDR2 YYEKEE (reference sequence). The CDR3 protein is CASSSRLDSGAREQYF. The CDR3 DNA is TGTGCCAGCAGCTCCCGGTTGGATAGCGGGGCCCGTGAGCAGTACTTC. The whole variable domain, remainder taken from reference TRBV5-5 and TRBJ2-7, is DAGVTQSPTHLIKTRGQQVTLRCSPISGHKSVSWYQQVLGQGPQFIFQYYEKEERGRGNFPDRFSARQFPNYSSELNVNALLLGDSALYLCASSSRLDSGAREQYFGPGTRLTVT.

This clonotype was detected a few times. The chain combines TRBV5-1 with TRBJ2-7; D assignment may be TRBD1 or TRBD2 (6 bases each). V was pared by 4 bases and J by 3 bases, with 17 bases between. The CDR3 contains 15 residues. Germline CDR1 reads SGHRS; CDR2 reads YFSETQ. The CDR3 loop reads CASSAYEGGHYEQYF. For the CDR3, the DNA is TGCGCCAGCAGCGCCTATGAGGGGGGTCACTACGAGCAGTACTTC.

This clonotype has a count of ten or more. This chain's CDR3 is CASSQWRETGYEQYF. The CDR3 DNA sequence: TGTGCCAGCAGCCAATGGCGGGAGACGGGGTACGAGCAGTACTTC. This chain uses TRBV7-2 with TRBJ2-7; 7 nucleotides align to TRBD2. With V trimmed by 5 bases and J by 4 bases, 11 bases remained unmatched. In germline, CDR1 is SGHTA, CDR2 FQGNSA. CDR3 length: 15 residues.

This clonotype was seen at least ten times. The gene calls are TRBV7-2 and TRBJ2-3; 8 nucleotides agree with TRBD1. CDR3 size: 15 residues. Losses at the gene ends were 5 bases for V and 3 bases for J; bases not matched to a gene: 7. The germline CDR1 and CDR2 sequences are SGHTA and FQGNSA. CDR3: CASSPGQVWTDTQYF. DNA of the CDR3: TGTGCCAGCAGCCCGGGACAGGTCTGGACAGATACGCAGTATTTT.

The J gene is TRBJ2-2, the V gene TRBV9, with D unclear. This CDR3 region has 13 residues. Germline lookup yields CDR1 SGDLS and CDR2 YYNGEE. V was pared by 0 bases and J by 5 bases, with 5 bases between. The CDR3 DNA reads as TGTGCCAGCAGCGTAGGGTTAACCGGGGAGCTGTTTTTT. This gives the protein CASSVGLTGELFF. Variable domain in full (rest from reference TRBV9 and TRBJ2-2): DSGVTQTPKHLITATGQRVTLRCSPRSGDLSVYWYQQSLDQGLQFLIQYYNGEERAKGNILERFSAQQFPDLHSELNLSSLELGDSALYFCASSVGLTGELFFGEGSRLTVL.

This clonotype was picked up many times. Sequence at one end of the junction differs from germline and may be a read error. V is TRBV5-1 and J is TRBJ2-1; D unclear. Germline lookup yields CDR1 SGHRS and CDR2 YFSETQ. The CDR3 has 15 residues. In nucleotides, the CDR3 is TGCGCCAGCACCCTGCTTGGGTCCGACCGGAACCGTGGAGACTTC. Encoded protein: CASTLLGSDRNRGDF.

This clonotype was seen at least ten times. The chain joins TRBV5-1 to TRBJ2-3, with D perhaps TRBD2 (6 bases). The length of the CDR3 is 14 residues. With 4 bases removed from V and 4 bases from J, the gap between germline ends came to 13 bases. The germline CDR1 and CDR2 sequences are SGHRS and YFSETQ. The CDR3 sequence: CASSAPTSSDTQYF. For the CDR3, the DNA is TGCGCCAGCAGCGCCCCCACTAGCTCAGATACGCAGTATTTT.

The chain carries TRBV11-2 and TRBJ2-1; D tentatively reads TRBD1 or TRBD2 (5 bases each). This CDR3 region has 13 residues. Trimming stripped 5 bases from V and 9 bases from J, with 14 bases between. Germline lookup yields CDR1 SGHAT and CDR2 FQNNGV. The CDR3 nucleotides read TGTGCCAGCAGCCGCCCCGGGGACGCTGAGCAGTTCTTC. It is translated as CASSRPGDAEQFF.

In its sample, this clonotype was seen many times. Here the CDR3 reads CASRPLAGGSTDTQYF. The CDR3 DNA sequence: TGTGCCAGCAGACCTCTAGCGGGAGGAAGCACAGATACGCAGTATTTT. The chain uses TRBV27 and TRBJ2-3, with 11 bases matching TRBD2. CDR3 size: 16 residues. Per the germline V gene, CDR1 is MNHEY and CDR2 is SMNVEV (reference sequence). The V segment lost 6 bases and the J segment 0 bases; nucleotides outside the gene matches: 5.

Many counts were recorded for this clonotype. The gene calls are TRBV5-1 and TRBJ1-3, with TRBD1 as a possible D gene (6 bases). V lost 0 bases and J lost 2, with 15 bases in between. Looked up from germline, CDR1 is SGHRS and CDR2 is YFSETQ. CDR3 length: 17 residues. This CDR3 is CASSLDRRGGTGNTIYF. CDR3 DNA: TGCGCCAGCAGCTTGGACCGCAGGGGAGGCACTGGAAACACCATATATTTT.

This clonotype was counted many times. The genes are TRBV7-2 and TRBJ2-2; 9 bases line up with TRBD1. J lost 3 bases, V lost 4 bases, and 3 bases had no gene match. The germline gives CDR1 SGHTA, CDR2 FQGNSA. The CDR3 runs 15 residues. The CDR3 spells CASSSRDRDTGELFF. The CDR3 region has the DNA TGTGCCAGCAGCTCCCGGGACAGGGACACCGGGGAGCTGTTTTTT.

In its sample, this clonotype was seen many times. V and J are TRBV28 and TRBJ1-1; D is unresolved. Trimming cost V 5 bases and J 4 bases, with 8 bases left between them. The CDR3 has 12 residues. The germline gives CDR1 MDHEN, CDR2 SYDVKM. Written as DNA, the CDR3 is TGTGCCAGCAGTACGCCCCTCACTGAAGCTTTCTTT. The encoded protein is CASSTPLTEAFF. The full variable domain, rest sourced from reference TRBV28 and TRBJ1-1, is DVKVTQSSRYLVKRTGEKVFLECVQDMDHENMFWYRQDPGLGLRLIYFSYDVKMKEKGDIPEGYSVSREKKERFSLILESASTNQTSMYLCASSTPLTEAFFGQGTRLTVV.